The 3 T cell receptor beta chains reported below all come from one sample, sequenced in a study of shared clonotypes between healthy human individuals. TCRdb's table, derived via immunoSEQ multiplex PCR, lists solely in-frame clones and lacks some. The sample shows over a million clones, around 97% of them seen only once. Sequencing was performed on naive CD4+ T cells sorted from blood. Subset here: CD45RA+ positively selected. Receptors were obtained from a man aged 25-45 years in good health.

The chain employs TRBV28 and TRBJ2-7, with 9 bases that match TRBD2. The V and J ends lost 6 bases and 4 bases, in that order; junction bases with no gene match: 10. Germline values: CDR1 MDHEN, CDR2 SYDVKM. This CDR3 has 15 amino acids. The CDR3 reads CASRNGTSYRYEQYF. The CDR3 DNA follows: TGTGCCAGCAGAAATGGGACTAGCTACCGTTACGAGCAGTACTTC. The full variable domain, in which reference TRBV28 and TRBJ2-7 provide the parts outside the CDR3, is DVKVTQSSRYLVKRTGEKVFLECVQDMDHENMFWYRQDPGLGLRLIYFSYDVKMKEKGDIPEGYSVSREKKERFSLILESASTNQTSMYLCASRNGTSYRYEQYFGPGTRLTVT.

This clone appeared a single time. The chain is built from TRBV7-8 and TRBJ2-3; TRBD1 aligns across 10 bases. The CDR3 totals 17 residues. Germline V gives CDR1 SGHVS, CDR2 FQNEAQ. V shed 4 bases, J shed 2 bases, and the junction held 9 bases outside the gene matches. This CDR3 is CASSSGDRGLYTDTQYF. The CDR3, as DNA: TGTGCCAGCAGCTCTGGGGACAGGGGTCTTTACACAGATACGCAGTATTTT.

The chain employs TRBV7-3 and TRBJ2-1; 9 bases align to TRBD2. The CDR3 is 16 residues long. V was pared by 3 bases and J by 4 bases, with 7 bases of the junction left unmatched. Germline V gives CDR1 SGHTA, CDR2 FQGTGA. CDR3 loop: CASSFTGTSTYNEQFF. The DNA of the CDR3 is TGTGCCAGCAGCTTCACCGGGACTAGCACTTACAATGAGCAGTTCTTC.